The present T cell receptor (beta chain) was sequenced within a study of T cell responses to AZD1222 COVID-19 vaccine. Whole-study context: Second-dose groups at about 4 or about 12 weeks were pooled. General study results and limits: CD4 TCRs linked to vaccination spanned spike, dominating at 160-218 and 743-854. Regions left unmutated in variants are reportedly the target of nearly half of spike-specific TCRs. Spike-specific TCR breadth and depth both grew after two AZD1222 doses.

Measured with immunoSEQ multiplex PCR; TCRdb has only the in-frame clones, and not every one. Of approximately 90,000 clones in the sample, roughly 89% were seen once. This CDR3 comprises 15 residues. The V gene's germline CDR1 is LNHDA and CDR2 SQIVND (reference sequence). Trimming shortened V by 2 bases and J by 5 bases, and 15 bases separated the two germline ends. Concerning this clone: Its antigen is as yet unknown.

This receptor was identified in an adult in good health. The starting material was peripheral blood, obtained on day 0 of AZD1222 vaccination. This chain uses TRBV19 with TRBJ2-5; D call uncertain. CDR3 DNA sequence: TGTGCCAGTAGTATAAGAGCTTCCCGGTGGGAGACCCAGTACTTC. Translated: CASSIRASRWETQYF.